Given below is one T cell receptor (beta chain) in context. Its specific antigen is unknown. Nothing much larger sits one base from this clone, and base qualities are not available. This sample is part of a study of siplizumab effects on memory and regulatory T cells (dated by TCRdb to the late 2010s). A note on the overall study: The effect of the anti-CD2 antibody siplizumab on alloreactive T-cell subsets was examined in allogeneic mixed lymphocyte reactions constructed from human PBMCs.

TCRbeta CDR3 sequencing was performed on sorted unstimulated T cells and on proliferating T cells recovered from mixed lymphocyte reactions. Fresh whole blood from approximately ten HLA-typed healthy donors was used to isolate PBMCs. To map where alloreactive clones came from, unstimulated CD4+ regulatory T cells were FACS-sorted. The investigation overall reported the following: Among mappable alloreactive CD4+ clones, the Treg-derived fraction averaged about 70% with siplizumab versus around 27% in control reactions. The suppressive function of proliferating Tregs from siplizumab cultures was not functionally confirmed. Unstimulated naive T cells appeared more diverse than memory T cells, and naive cells seemed to contribute substantially to the alloresponse. A naive or memory phenotype could not be assigned to roughly 75-96% of proliferating CD4+ or CD8+ clones. The cumulative frequency of alloreactive sequences traceable to unstimulated CD4+ memory T cells was significantly reduced by siplizumab. Because sequences below about 10^-5 frequency were poorly captured, only a minor fraction of alloreactive clones could be mapped to unstimulated subsets.

The CDR3 runs 11 amino acids, cysteine and phenylalanine included. The DNA shown is the 33-base CDR3, in frame from base 1. For CDR1 and CDR2, the germline V gene (reference sequence) lists SEHNR and FQNEAQ. V lost 2 bases and J lost 3 bases; the stretch between them is 2 bases long. Library construction relied on the immunoSEQ multiplex PCR assay. Some 1.1 x 10^5 TCR templates per sample were assayed on the deep sequencing platform. Genomic DNA extracted from sorted T cells was the material used for TCRbeta CDR3 sequencing. The study's own analysis went as follows. Clonal analysis of TCRbeta CDR3 data was done in the R programming language. Unstimulated samples were compared with post-reaction CFSE-low samples to define alloreactive CD4+ and CD8+ clones. By matching sequences to the repertoires of sorted unstimulated Treg and non-Treg cells, each alloreactive CD4+ clone was assigned a regulatory or non-regulatory origin. TCRdb mirrors the immuneACCESS table, restricted to in-frame sequences. Some clones are absent from its copies; in checked studies, under half trace to an unresolved V gene, and the reason for the others is unknown. V and J calls and clone size are given by that table; D and trimming were obtained from the DNA. This sample has nearly 85,000 clones in its table, and roughly 86% of those were observed once. The ten largest make up approximately 1.4% of the sample.

The receptor comes from a human donor in good health. What was sequenced was Tregs sorted from blood. The chain is encoded by TRBV7-9 joined to TRBJ2-7; confidence is insufficient to name the D gene. The base sequence is TGTGCCAGCAGCTTAATCTACGAGCAGTACTTC. It translates to CASSLIYEQYF.